This T cell receptor beta chain came from a study of T cell responses to AZD1222 COVID-19 vaccine. TCRdb's table, derived via immunoSEQ multiplex PCR, lists solely in-frame clones and lacks some. The top ten clones hold roughly 1.7% of a sample with about 100,000 clones, 85% to 95% of them seen once. Worth noting for this clone: Its antigen is currently unknown.

General study results and limits: Spike-wide coverage was observed for vaccine-associated CD4 TCRs, with dominant responses at 160-218 and 743-854. A mostly white British donor set with more females was recruited, and clonal diversity was possibly underestimated.

The sample was peripheral blood, taken on day 0 of AZD1222 vaccination. The sequence was obtained from an adult in good health.

The CDR3 DNA reads as TGTGCCAGCAGAATTCCGGGACTGCGGCTCTTT. Its translation: CASRIPGLRLF. The V call is TRBV21-1, the J call TRBJ1-1. TRBV21-1 is recorded as a pseudogene. CDR3 length equals 11 residues.